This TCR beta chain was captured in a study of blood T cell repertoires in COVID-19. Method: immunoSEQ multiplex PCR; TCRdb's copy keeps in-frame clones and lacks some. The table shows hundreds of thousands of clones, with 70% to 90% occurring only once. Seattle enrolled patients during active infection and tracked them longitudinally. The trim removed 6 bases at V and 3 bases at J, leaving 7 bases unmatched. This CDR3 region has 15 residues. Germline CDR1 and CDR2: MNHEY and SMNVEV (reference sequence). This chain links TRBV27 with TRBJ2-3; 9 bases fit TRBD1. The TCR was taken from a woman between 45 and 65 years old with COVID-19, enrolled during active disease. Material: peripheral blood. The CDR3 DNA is TGTGCCAGCAGCAGTCGACAGGGGGTGACAGATACGCAGTATTTT. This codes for CASSSRQGVTDTQYF.